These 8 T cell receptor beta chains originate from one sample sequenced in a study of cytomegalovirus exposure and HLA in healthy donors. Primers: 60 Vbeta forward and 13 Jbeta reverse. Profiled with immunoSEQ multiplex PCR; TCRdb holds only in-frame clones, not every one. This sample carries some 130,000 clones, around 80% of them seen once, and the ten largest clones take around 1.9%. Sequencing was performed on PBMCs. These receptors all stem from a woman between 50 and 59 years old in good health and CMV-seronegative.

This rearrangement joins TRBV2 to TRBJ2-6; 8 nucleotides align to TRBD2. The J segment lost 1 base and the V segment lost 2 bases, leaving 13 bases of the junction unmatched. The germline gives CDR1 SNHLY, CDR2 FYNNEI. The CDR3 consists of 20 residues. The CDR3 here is CASSESLIGREQSGANVLTF. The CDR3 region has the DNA TGTGCCAGCAGTGAATCTCTGATCGGGAGGGAGCAATCTGGGGCCAACGTCCTGACTTTC.

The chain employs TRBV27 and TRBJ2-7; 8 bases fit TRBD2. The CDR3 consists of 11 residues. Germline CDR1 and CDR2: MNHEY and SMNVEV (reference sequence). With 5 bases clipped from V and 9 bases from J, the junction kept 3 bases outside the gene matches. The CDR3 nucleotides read TGTGCCAGCAGTCCCGGGAGGGCGCAGTACTTC. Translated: CASSPGRAQYF.

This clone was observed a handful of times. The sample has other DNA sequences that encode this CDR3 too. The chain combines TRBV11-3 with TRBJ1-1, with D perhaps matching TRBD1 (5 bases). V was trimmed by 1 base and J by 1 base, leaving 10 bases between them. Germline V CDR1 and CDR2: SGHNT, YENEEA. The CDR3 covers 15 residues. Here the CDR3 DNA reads TGTGCCAGCAGCTTAGGTGGCGGGGGGAACACTGAAGCTTTCTTT. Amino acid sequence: CASSLGGGGNTEAFF.

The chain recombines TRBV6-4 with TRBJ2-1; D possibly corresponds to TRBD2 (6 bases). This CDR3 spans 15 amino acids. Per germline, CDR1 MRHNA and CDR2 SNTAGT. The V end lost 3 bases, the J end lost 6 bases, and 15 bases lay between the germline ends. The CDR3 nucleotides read TGTGCCAGCAGTGAAGGTAGCGGTAAGGGCAATGAGCAGTTCTTC. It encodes CASSEGSGKGNEQFF.

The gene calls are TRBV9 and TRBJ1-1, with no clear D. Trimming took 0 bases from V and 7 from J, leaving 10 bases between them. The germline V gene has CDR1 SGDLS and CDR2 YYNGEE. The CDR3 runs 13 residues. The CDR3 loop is CASSVADSGEAFF. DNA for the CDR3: TGTGCCAGCAGCGTAGCGGACTCCGGTGAAGCTTTCTTT.

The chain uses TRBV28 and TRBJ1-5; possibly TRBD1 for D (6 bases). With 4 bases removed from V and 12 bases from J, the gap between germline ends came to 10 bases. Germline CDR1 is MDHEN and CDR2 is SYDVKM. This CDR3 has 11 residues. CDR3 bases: TGTGCCAGCAGTTCCGACAGGCTCCAGCATTTT. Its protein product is CASSSDRLQHF.

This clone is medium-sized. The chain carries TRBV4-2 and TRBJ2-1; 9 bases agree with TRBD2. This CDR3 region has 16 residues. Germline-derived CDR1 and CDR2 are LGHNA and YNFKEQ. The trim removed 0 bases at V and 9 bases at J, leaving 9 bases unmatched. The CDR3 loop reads CASSQDGAGGPSEQFF. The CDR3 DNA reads TGTGCCAGCAGCCAAGACGGGGCGGGAGGGCCTAGTGAGCAGTTCTTC.

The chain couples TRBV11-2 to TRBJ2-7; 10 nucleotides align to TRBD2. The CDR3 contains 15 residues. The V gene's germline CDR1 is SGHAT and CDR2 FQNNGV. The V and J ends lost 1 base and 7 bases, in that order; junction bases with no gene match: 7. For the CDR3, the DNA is TGTGCCAGCAGCTTAGTCAGTAGCGGGAGGATTGAGCAGTACTTC. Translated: CASSLVSSGRIEQYF.